The clone carrying this T cell receptor (beta chain) has ten or more counts. The data were obtained in a study of breast tumors, draining lymph nodes, adjacent tissues. With 6 bases removed from V and 1 base from J, the gap between germline ends came to 12 bases. This CDR3 has 14 residues. Germline CDR1 is SGHTA and CDR2 is FQGNSA. A single record per CDR3 protein comes from TCRdb applying MiXCR to the multiplex PCR reads. The sample has some 49,000 distinct CDR3 sequences; 23% are singletons. Sample: breast tumor tissue. This chain uses TRBV7-2 with TRBJ2-5; D might be TRBD2 (6 bases). This clonotype originated in a female donor with breast cancer. Some clones in this sample may be carry-over from other donors' samples. The CDR3 region has the DNA TGTGCCAGCAGACCCTGGGGAGGCCAAGAGACCCAGTACTTC. It translates to CASRPWGGQETQYF.